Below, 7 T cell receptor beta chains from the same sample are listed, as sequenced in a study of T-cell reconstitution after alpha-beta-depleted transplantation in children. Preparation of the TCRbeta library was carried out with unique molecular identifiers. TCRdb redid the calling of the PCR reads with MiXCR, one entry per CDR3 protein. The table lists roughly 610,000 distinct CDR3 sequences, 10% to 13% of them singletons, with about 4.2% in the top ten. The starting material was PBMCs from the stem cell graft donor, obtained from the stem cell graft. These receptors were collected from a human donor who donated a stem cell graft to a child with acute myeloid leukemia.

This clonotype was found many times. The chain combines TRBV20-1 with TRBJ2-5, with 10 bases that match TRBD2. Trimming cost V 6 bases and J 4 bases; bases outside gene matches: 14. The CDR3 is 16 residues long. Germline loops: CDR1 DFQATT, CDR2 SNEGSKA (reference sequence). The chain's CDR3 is CSAPPRLAGVLETQYF. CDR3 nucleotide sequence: TGCAGTGCCCCACCGAGGCTAGCGGGAGTTTTAGAGACCCAGTACTTC.

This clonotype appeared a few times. CDR3 sequence: CASSLAGTSAYQETQYF. The CDR3 DNA sequence: TGTGCCAGCAGCTTGGCAGGGACTAGCGCGTACCAAGAGACCCAGTACTTC. V gene TRBV5-8 combines with J gene TRBJ2-5; TRBD2 matches 10 bases. There are 17 residues in the CDR3. Trimming cost V 0 bases and J 0 bases; bases outside gene matches: 5. The germline gives CDR1 SGHTS, CDR2 YDEGEE.

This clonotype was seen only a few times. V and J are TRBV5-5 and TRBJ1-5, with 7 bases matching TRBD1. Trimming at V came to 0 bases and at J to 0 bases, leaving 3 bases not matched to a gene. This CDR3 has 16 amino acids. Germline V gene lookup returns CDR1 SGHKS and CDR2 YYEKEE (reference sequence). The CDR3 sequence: CASSLEGGNSNQPQHF. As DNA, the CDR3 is TGTGCCAGCAGCTTGGAAGGGGGCAATAGCAATCAGCCCCAGCATTTT.

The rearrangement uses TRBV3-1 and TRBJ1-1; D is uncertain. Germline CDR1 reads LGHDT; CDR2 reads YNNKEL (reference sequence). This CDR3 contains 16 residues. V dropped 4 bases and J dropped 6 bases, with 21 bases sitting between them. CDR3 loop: CASSLIFEGLDAEAFF. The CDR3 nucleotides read TGTGCCAGCAGCCTTATATTCGAAGGTTTGGACGCTGAAGCTTTCTTT.

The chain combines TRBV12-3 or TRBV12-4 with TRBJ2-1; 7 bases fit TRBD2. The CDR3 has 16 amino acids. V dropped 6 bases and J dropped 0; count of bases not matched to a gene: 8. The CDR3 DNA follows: TGTGCCAGCAGACGGAAACTAGCGCCCTCCTACAATGAGCAGTTCTTC. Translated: CASRRKLAPSYNEQFF.

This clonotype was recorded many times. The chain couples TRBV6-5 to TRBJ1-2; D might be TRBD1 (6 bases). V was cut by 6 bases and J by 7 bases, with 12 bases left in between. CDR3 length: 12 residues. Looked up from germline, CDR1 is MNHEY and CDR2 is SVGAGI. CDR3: CASRLDRSGYTF. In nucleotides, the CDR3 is TGTGCCAGCAGACTCGACAGGTCTGGCTACACCTTC.

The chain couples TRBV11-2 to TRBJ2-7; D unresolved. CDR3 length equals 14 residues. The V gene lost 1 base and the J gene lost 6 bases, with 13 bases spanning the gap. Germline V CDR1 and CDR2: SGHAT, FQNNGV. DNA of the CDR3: TGTGCCAGCAGCTTAGTGCCAGAGCCGGGCGAGCAGTACTTC. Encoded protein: CASSLVPEPGEQYF.